These 15 T cell receptor beta chains share one sample of origin, sequenced in a study of identical twins. TCRdb reprocessed the 5' RACE reads with MiXCR, giving one entry per CDR3 protein. The repertoire consists of approximately 230,000 distinct CDR3 sequences, with under 8.5% occurring once and the leading ten covering more than 12%. This sample also belongs to another study, concerning T cells expressing NK-cell markers.

The specimen sequenced was CD8+ T cells sorted from blood. These receptors all come from a woman aged 18-30 years in good health.

This clonotype appeared many times. The V and J genes are TRBV12-3 or TRBV12-4 and TRBJ2-7; D is undetermined. The CDR3 is made up of 13 amino acids. V lost 1 base and J lost 2, with 6 bases in between. CDR3 region: CASSLDFTYEQYF. The DNA of the CDR3 is TGTGCCAGCAGTTTAGACTTTACCTACGAGCAGTACTTC.

The sample holds a few counts of this clonotype. The V and J genes are TRBV9 and TRBJ1-4, with D unresolved. The CDR3 has 14 residues. Trimming left V 6 bases short and J 4 bases short, with 13 bases between. Germline V CDR1 and CDR2: SGDLS, YYNGEE. The CDR3 here is CASTSPAGNEKLFF. The DNA for the CDR3 is TGTGCCAGCACCTCCCCGGCGGGTAATGAAAAACTGTTTTTT.

This clonotype was recorded at least ten times. V is TRBV25-1 and J is TRBJ1-1; a weak D match, TRBD1 (5 bases). Germline CDR1 is MGHDK and CDR2 is SYGVNS. V dropped 9 bases and J dropped 7 bases, with 12 bases sitting between them. This CDR3 is built from 11 residues. The CDR3 loop is CASIRGFEAFF. The DNA of the CDR3 is TGTGCCAGTATTAGGGGCTTTGAAGCTTTCTTT.

The chain joins TRBV4-3 to TRBJ2-3, with 10 bases identical to TRBD2. The CDR3 length is 14 residues. The germline gives CDR1 LGHNA, CDR2 YSLEER. With V trimmed by 6 bases and J by 6 bases, 6 bases remained unmatched. CDR3 region: CASRPGLAVDTQYF. The CDR3, as DNA: TGCGCCAGCAGGCCCGGACTAGCGGTGGATACGCAGTATTTT.

This clonotype has a handful of counts. The chain carries TRBV6-1 and TRBJ2-1; 10 bases fit TRBD2. This CDR3 comprises 17 residues. Trimming cost V 8 bases and J 7 bases; bases outside gene matches: 17. Germline CDR1 is MNHNS and CDR2 is SASEGT. This CDR3 is CASLFTLAGGEVNEQFF. In nucleotides, the CDR3 is TGTGCCAGCCTTTTCACCTTAGCGGGAGGTGAGGTAAATGAGCAGTTCTTC.

This clonotype has a handful of counts. The genes are TRBV7-9 and TRBJ2-7; 8 bases are a match to TRBD2. The CDR3 sequence is 14 residues long. Germline assignment: CDR1 SEHNR and CDR2 FQNEAQ (reference sequence). The V gene end was trimmed by 10 bases and the J gene end by 2 bases; junction bases not matched to a gene: 10. The CDR3 here is CATLGGRGAYEQYF. CDR3 coding DNA: TGTGCCACCCTTGGGGGGCGGGGGGCCTACGAGCAGTACTTC.

There are a few counts of this clonotype. The chain employs TRBV13 and TRBJ1-2, with 8 bases identical to TRBD1. The CDR3 is made up of 14 amino acids. V lost 7 bases, J lost 6 bases, and 10 bases stayed unmatched. From germline, CDR1 is PRHDT and CDR2 FYEKMQ (reference sequence). CDR3 in DNA: TGTGCCAGCACTAGTGGCAGGGGGCTACATGGCTACACCTTC. Protein sequence: CASTSGRGLHGYTF.

The chain has TRBV7-3 and TRBJ1-1; D may be TRBD1 (5 bases). The CDR3 totals 15 residues. Germline V gene sequence: CDR1 SGHTA, CDR2 FQGTGA. Trimming pared 4 bases from V and 4 bases from J, leaving 16 bases between. The DNA for the CDR3 is TGTGCCAGCAGCTCAATGGGAGGGGTGAGCACTGAAGCTTTCTTT. Amino acids: CASSSMGGVSTEAFF.

This clonotype was detected only a few times. This chain links TRBV7-9 with TRBJ2-4; tentatively, D is TRBD1 (6 bases). CDR1 SEHNR and CDR2 FQNEAQ come from the germline V gene (reference sequence). The V gene lost 8 bases and the J gene lost 3 bases, with 8 bases spanning the gap. There are 12 residues in the CDR3. CDR3 amino acids: CASRDNKNIQYF. CDR3 nucleotide sequence: TGTGCCAGCCGGGACAACAAAAACATTCAGTACTTC.

This clonotype was detected only a few times. The gene calls are TRBV11-2 and TRBJ1-1; 7 bases align to TRBD1. V lost 4 bases and J lost 4; bases outside the gene matches: 18. This CDR3 comprises 18 residues. Germline assignment: CDR1 SGHAT and CDR2 FQNNGV. CDR3 loop: CASSSTWEQGIVGTEAFF. The DNA of the CDR3 is TGTGCCAGCAGCTCCACCTGGGAACAGGGGATTGTTGGCACTGAAGCTTTCTTT.

The chain joins TRBV6-5 to TRBJ1-5; D ambiguous. CDR3 length: 14 residues. V was clipped by 5 bases and J by 6 bases, with 14 bases between them. Germline CDR1 reads MNHEY; CDR2 reads SVGAGI. DNA for the CDR3: TGTGCCAGCAGTGCCAGACCTTGGGGTCAGCCCCAGCATTTT. Translating gives CASSARPWGQPQHF.

This clonotype turned up a few times. CDR3 coding DNA: TGTGCCAGCAGCTCCATAGCGGGGGGGCTGAATGAGCAGTTCTTC. Translated, it gives CASSSIAGGLNEQFF. This chain connects TRBV6-4 to TRBJ2-1, with 11 bases lining up with TRBD2. Germline-derived CDR1 and CDR2 are MRHNA and SNTAGT. CDR3 length: 15 residues. V was pared by 6 bases and J by 7 bases, with 8 bases of the junction left unmatched.

V usage is TRBV19 and J usage is TRBJ1-2, with D perhaps matching TRBD1 (5 bases). Trimming shortened V by 3 bases and J by 7 bases, and 15 bases separated the two germline ends. This CDR3 comprises 14 residues. The germline CDR1 and CDR2 sequences are LNHDA and SQIVND (reference sequence). CDR3 sequence (DNA): TGTGCCAGTAGTATCCTCCCAGGGAGTCCTGGCTACACCTTC. Translated: CASSILPGSPGYTF.

This clonotype has at least ten counts. This chain uses TRBV4-1 with TRBJ1-2; D call uncertain. CDR1 is MGHRA and CDR2 is YSYEKL in the germline V gene. This CDR3 spans 13 amino acids. With 0 bases removed from V and 4 bases from J, the gap between germline ends came to 6 bases. Here the CDR3 reads CASSQDPVYGYTF. The CDR3 DNA follows: TGCGCCAGCAGCCAAGATCCAGTCTATGGCTACACCTTC.

The chain uses TRBV11-2 and TRBJ1-1; D remains ambiguous. The germline CDR1 and CDR2 sequences are SGHAT and FQNNGV. The germline V and J ends were trimmed by 5 bases and 4 bases, with 17 bases remaining between them. The CDR3 sequence is 15 residues long. The CDR3: CASSHRRPRSTEAFF. The CDR3 DNA sequence: TGTGCCAGCAGCCACAGACGCCCACGGAGCACTGAAGCTTTCTTT.